The entry below describes one T cell receptor (beta chain). Participant ages covered roughly 18 to 89 years across about two dozen US areas. Which cohort a participant joined came from the clinical history participants gave. This sample was taken from a study of blood T cell repertoires in COVID-19. As for the study in general: Whether acute or convalescent, the COVID-19 samples came from the United States, Italy and Spain.

Per germline, CDR1 MNHEY and CDR2 SMNVEV (reference sequence). This CDR3 has 13 amino acids. Trimming took 11 bases from V and 4 from J; bases not matched to a gene: 3. Repertoires were generated with immunoSEQ multiplex PCR, while TCRdb's copy carries only in-frame clones and drops some. This sample has roughly 180,000 clones, with more than 80% found just once. This chain uses TRBV27 with TRBJ2-2; 11 positions match TRBD1. Sequencing input: PBMCs or T cells enriched from blood (not recorded which). This receptor was identified in a man aged 35-49 years who had recovered from COVID-19. The CDR3 loop reads CAGGTGGTGELFF. The CDR3 bases are TGTGCCGGGGGGACAGGGGGCACCGGGGAGCTGTTTTTT.